These 26 T cell receptor beta chains share one sample of origin, sequenced in a study of shared clonotypes between healthy human individuals. Here immunoSEQ multiplex PCR was the method, and the copy in TCRdb shows in-frame clones only, minus some. The sample records under 1 million clones, 90% to 97% being singletons. In the naive CD8 group, cells lacked CD45RO and were positively selected for CCR7, so terminally differentiated effector memory CD45RA+ cells were left out. The sequencing input was naive CD8+ T cells sorted from blood. All receptors come from a man aged 25 to 40 in good health.

The count of this clone is one. This chain links TRBV7-9 with TRBJ2-5, with D uncertain. This CDR3 contains 14 residues. From germline, CDR1 is SEHNR and CDR2 FQNEAQ (reference sequence). V dropped 5 bases and J dropped 5 bases, with 15 bases sitting between them. In DNA form, the CDR3 reads TGTGCCAGCAGCAACCTACTGGCTGGGGAGACCCAGTACTTC. Protein: CASSNLLAGETQYF. Combining the CDR3 with reference TRBV7-9 and TRBJ2-5 gives the whole variable domain DTGVSQNPRHKITKRGQNVTFRCDPISEHNRLYWYRQTLGQGPEFLTYFQNEAQLEKSRLLSDRFSAERPKGSFSTLEIQRTEQGDSAMYLCASSNLLAGETQYFGPGTRLLVL.

The V call is TRBV5-1, the J call TRBJ2-7, with D unresolved. The ends were cut back, 0 bases at V and 2 bases at J, with 15 bases in the middle. Germline V gene data show CDR1 as SGHRS and CDR2 as YFSETQ. This CDR3 has 16 amino acids. DNA of the CDR3: TGCGCCAGCAGCTTGGCGCTAGGGCAGGTGACCTACGAGCAGTACTTC. This codes for CASSLALGQVTYEQYF. Looking up the rest from reference TRBV5-1 and TRBJ2-7 gives the full variable domain: KAGVTQTPRYLIKTRGQQVTLSCSPISGHRSVSWYQQTPGQGLQFLFEYFSETQRNKGNFPGRFSGRQFSNSRSEMNVSTLELGDSALYLCASSLALGQVTYEQYFGPGTRLTVT.

This chain links TRBV9 with TRBJ2-7, with a weak D call TRBD1 (6 bases). Germline assignment: CDR1 SGDLS and CDR2 YYNGEE. Trimming shortened V by 1 base and J by 3 bases, and 17 bases separated the two germline ends. The CDR3 loop spans 16 amino acids. CDR3 residues: CASSVNRDKEDYEQYF. CDR3 coding DNA: TGTGCCAGCAGCGTAAACCGGGACAAGGAAGACTACGAGCAGTACTTC.

The chain uses TRBV11-2 and TRBJ1-5, with a weak D call TRBD1 (6 bases). The V end was cut by 3 bases, the J end by 3 bases, with 9 bases between. The germline V gene has CDR1 SGHAT and CDR2 FQNNGV. The CDR3 runs 14 residues. The CDR3 sequence: CASSLAGVNQPQHF. The DNA for the CDR3 is TGTGCCAGCAGCTTGGCAGGGGTCAATCAGCCCCAGCATTTT.

V usage is TRBV5-6 and J usage is TRBJ2-2; TRBD2 aligns across 7 bases. J was trimmed by 0 bases and V by 4 bases; bases with no gene match: 3. CDR1 and CDR2 (germline): SGHDT, YYEEEE. This CDR3 has 15 residues. The CDR3: CASSGTSANTGELFF. The CDR3 nucleotides read TGTGCCAGCAGCGGCACTAGCGCGAACACCGGGGAGCTGTTTTTT.

The V gene is TRBV30, the J gene TRBJ2-1; D not resolved. This CDR3 contains 14 residues. The germline V gene encodes CDR1 GTSNPN and CDR2 SVGIG (reference sequence). Trimming took off 1 base at V and 6 bases at J, with 13 bases between the two ends. CDR3 loop: CAWSARLGANEQFF. CDR3 in DNA: TGTGCCTGGAGTGCTCGCCTAGGCGCCAATGAGCAGTTCTTC.

In its sample, this clone was seen a few times. J is TRBJ2-1 and V is TRBV5-1; TRBD2 matches at 10 bases. V shed 1 base and J 7 bases; nucleotides not matched to a gene: 14. The germline CDR1 and CDR2 sequences are SGHRS and YFSETQ. The CDR3 has 18 amino acids. The CDR3 sequence is CASSLRLAGAHLANEQFF. CDR3 in DNA: TGCGCCAGCAGCTTGAGGCTAGCGGGAGCTCATCTCGCGAATGAGCAGTTCTTC.

The gene calls are TRBV2 and TRBJ1-3; TRBD1 agrees at 10 bases. V dropped 4 bases and J dropped 8; count of bases not matched to a gene: 2. Germline CDR1 is SNHLY and CDR2 is FYNNEI. This CDR3 comprises 13 residues. The CDR3 DNA sequence: TGTGCCAGCAGTGGGACAGGGGGGGACACCATATATTTT. This codes for CASSGTGGDTIYF.

This chain's CDR3 is CAISSAPTDTQYF. In DNA form, the CDR3 reads TGTGCCATCTCCAGCGCCCCCACAGATACGCAGTATTTT. J is TRBJ2-3 and V is TRBV27; D remains unclear. CDR1 and CDR2 (germline): MNHEY, SMNVEV (reference sequence). This CDR3 region has 13 residues. V lost 10 bases and J lost 2, with 13 bases in between.

The CDR3 spells CASSLDLVNEQFF. The DNA for the CDR3 is TGTGCCAGCAGCTTAGATCTAGTAAACGAGCAGTTCTTC. The V gene is TRBV7-8, the J gene TRBJ2-1, with D uncertain. The CDR3 has 13 residues. V was trimmed by 1 base and J by 10 bases, leaving 11 bases between them. CDR1 and CDR2 (germline): SGHVS, FQNEAQ.

The chain joins TRBV4-3 to TRBJ2-7; TRBD2 aligns across 12 bases. The CDR3 consists of 19 residues. The germline CDR1 and CDR2 sequences are LGHNA and YSLEER. After removal of 4 bases from V and 5 bases from J, the junction contained 18 bases not matched to a gene. DNA for the CDR3: TGCGCCAGCAGCCGGTACCTCACGTCCCAGACTAGCGGGAGTCACGAGCAGTACTTC. Amino acid sequence: CASSRYLTSQTSGSHEQYF.

The chain couples TRBV6-5 to TRBJ2-2; D is undetermined. Germline V lookup: CDR1 MNHEY, CDR2 SVGAGI. The CDR3 consists of 15 residues. The ends were cut back, 6 bases at V and 5 bases at J, with 16 bases in the middle. CDR3 in amino acids: CASRLDGLGTGELFF. CDR3 DNA: TGTGCCAGCAGACTTGATGGGTTGGGGACCGGGGAGCTGTTTTTT.

About this clone itself: Other DNA sequences within the sample encode an identical CDR3. The V and J genes are TRBV4-1 and TRBJ2-7; possibly TRBD2 for D (5 bases). CDR1 is MGHRA and CDR2 is YSYEKL in the germline V gene. V was cut by 0 bases and J by 6 bases, with 6 bases left in between. The CDR3 length is 12 residues. CDR3 sequence reads: CASSQDGSEQYF. The DNA for the CDR3 is TGCGCCAGCAGCCAAGATGGGAGCGAGCAGTACTTC.

This chain joins TRBV27 and TRBJ2-7; 10 bases map to TRBD1. There are 15 residues in the CDR3. Germline V lookup: CDR1 MNHEY, CDR2 SMNVEV (reference sequence). J was trimmed by 6 bases and V by 1 base; bases with no gene match: 6. The CDR3 here is CASSLWGQGSPEQYF. Here the CDR3 DNA reads TGTGCCAGCAGTTTATGGGGACAGGGGTCGCCCGAGCAGTACTTC.

J is TRBJ2-7 and V is TRBV7-8; D might be TRBD1 or TRBD2, each matching 5 bases. CDR1 is SGHVS, CDR2 FQNEAQ, per germline. CDR3 length equals 14 residues. V gave up 3 bases and J gave up 3 bases, with 12 bases separating them. The CDR3 DNA reads TGTGCCAGCAGCTTGAGGGGACCTGTCTACGAGCAGTACTTC. Translation gives CASSLRGPVYEQYF.

The genes are TRBV6-4 and TRBJ2-3; D is unclear. CDR1 is MRHNA and CDR2 is SNTAGT in the germline V gene. The CDR3 length is 8 residues. V was trimmed by 9 bases and J by 14 bases, leaving 9 bases between them. The CDR3 DNA reads as TGTGCCAGAACCCCGCGGTATTTT. Amino acids: CARTPRYF.

This clone was detected a few times. The rearrangement uses TRBV28 and TRBJ1-5; D call uncertain. The length of the CDR3 is 13 residues. Looked up from germline, CDR1 is MDHEN and CDR2 is SYDVKM. V lost 3 bases and J 4 bases, leaving 7 bases between the germline ends. Here the CDR3 reads CASSFLPNQPQHF. The DNA for the CDR3 is TGTGCCAGCAGTTTCCTTCCGAATCAGCCCCAGCATTTT. Supplemented by reference TRBV28 and TRBJ1-5, the full variable domain reads DVKVTQSSRYLVKRTGEKVFLECVQDMDHENMFWYRQDPGLGLRLIYFSYDVKMKEKGDIPEGYSVSREKKERFSLILESASTNQTSMYLCASSFLPNQPQHFGDGTRLSIL.

The gene calls are TRBV6-6 and TRBJ2-7, with TRBD2 as a possible D gene (6 bases). Germline CDR1 MNHNY, CDR2 SVGAGI (reference sequence). The V and J ends lost 5 bases and 3 bases respectively, with 14 bases between them. CDR3 size: 14 residues. The CDR3 loop reads CASSVPTRNYEQYF. In DNA, the CDR3 is TGTGCCAGCAGTGTCCCGACTAGGAACTACGAGCAGTACTTC.

V and J are TRBV5-1 and TRBJ2-7, with D perhaps matching TRBD1 (5 bases). The ends were cut back, 3 bases at V and 1 base at J, with 11 bases in the middle. This CDR3 is 14 amino acids long. Germline assignment: CDR1 SGHRS and CDR2 YFSETQ. The CDR3 coding sequence is TGCGCCAGCAGCTACTCCAGGGCATCCTACGAGCAGTACTTC. Translated: CASSYSRASYEQYF.

V usage is TRBV19 and J usage is TRBJ2-7; weak D call: TRBD2 (5 bases). V was shortened by 3 bases and J by 3 bases, with 9 bases between the two germline ends. The CDR3 is 13 residues long. Germline V gene sequence: CDR1 LNHDA, CDR2 SQIVND (reference sequence). CDR3 DNA sequence: TGTGCCAGTAGTATCCGACTACTCTACGAGCAGTACTTC. Its translation: CASSIRLLYEQYF.

This clone is a singleton in its sample. The CDR3 nucleotides are TGTGCCAGCAGTTCCGCTGTCGGGGTTTTCACAGATACGCAGTATTTT. This codes for CASSSAVGVFTDTQYF. The J gene is TRBJ2-3, the V gene TRBV27; possible D gene TRBD2, 5 bases. In germline, CDR1 is MNHEY, CDR2 SMNVEV (reference sequence). The CDR3 consists of 16 residues. V was trimmed by 4 bases and J by 2 bases, leaving 16 bases between them.

This chain connects TRBV7-8 to TRBJ2-7; 8 positions agree with TRBD1. V was pared by 1 base and J by 2 bases, with 7 bases of the junction left unmatched. Germline V gene lookup returns CDR1 SGHVS and CDR2 FQNEAQ. This CDR3 has 16 residues. The chain's CDR3 is CASSLDAGTGTYEQYF. The CDR3 DNA reads TGTGCCAGCAGCTTAGACGCCGGGACAGGTACCTACGAGCAGTACTTC. The full variable domain, in which reference TRBV7-8 and TRBJ2-7 provide the parts outside the CDR3, is GAGVSQSPRYKVAKRGQDVALRCDPISGHVSLFWYQQALGQGPEFLTYFQNEAQLDKSGLPSDRFFAERPEGSVSTLKIQRTQQEDSAVYLCASSLDAGTGTYEQYFGPGTRLTVT.

This clone has a single count. The rearrangement uses TRBV6-1 and TRBJ2-1; 8 nucleotides line up with TRBD1. The CDR3 spans 13 residues. Per germline, CDR1 MNHNS and CDR2 SASEGT. The V and J ends lost 3 bases and 8 bases, in that order; junction bases with no gene match: 3. The CDR3 sequence: CASSETGEDEQFF. The CDR3, as DNA: TGTGCCAGCAGTGAGACAGGGGAGGATGAGCAGTTCTTC.

The genes are TRBV7-9 and TRBJ1-5, with D possibly matching TRBD1 (6 bases). Trimming took 5 bases from V and 4 from J, leaving 12 bases between them. Germline V gene data show CDR1 as SEHNR and CDR2 as FQNEAQ (reference sequence). The CDR3 has 14 amino acids. CDR3: CASSEYRENQPQHF. The CDR3 nucleotides are TGTGCCAGCAGCGAATACAGGGAAAATCAGCCCCAGCATTTT.

This chain links TRBV5-1 with TRBJ2-5; possible D gene TRBD1, 7 bases. There are 20 residues in the CDR3. Germline V gene data show CDR1 as SGHRS and CDR2 as YFSETQ. V was trimmed by 0 bases and J by 0 bases, leaving 24 bases between them. CDR3 sequence (DNA): TGCGCCAGCAGCTTGGGGCTCGGGCGGGACAGCGTCACCTACCAAGAGACCCAGTACTTC. Its protein is CASSLGLGRDSVTYQETQYF.

The chain has TRBV2 and TRBJ2-1; D call uncertain. The germline gives CDR1 SNHLY, CDR2 FYNNEI. V lost 4 bases to trimming and J lost 5 bases, with 12 bases between them. The CDR3 is made up of 14 amino acids. The chain's CDR3 is CASSVGQANNEQFF. DNA of the CDR3: TGTGCCAGCAGTGTCGGGCAGGCAAACAATGAGCAGTTCTTC.